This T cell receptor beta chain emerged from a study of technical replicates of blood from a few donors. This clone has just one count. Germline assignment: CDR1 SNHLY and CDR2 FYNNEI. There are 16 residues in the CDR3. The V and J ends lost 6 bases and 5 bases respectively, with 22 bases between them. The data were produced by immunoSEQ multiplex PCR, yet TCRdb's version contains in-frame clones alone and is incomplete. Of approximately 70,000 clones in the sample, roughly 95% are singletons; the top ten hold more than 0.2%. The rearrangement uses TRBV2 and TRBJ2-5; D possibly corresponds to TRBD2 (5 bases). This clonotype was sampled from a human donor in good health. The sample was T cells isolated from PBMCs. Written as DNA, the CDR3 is TGTGCCAGCAGCCAAGTAGAGGGAATCTCCTTTGAGACCCAGTACTTC. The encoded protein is CASSQVEGISFETQYF.